This TCR beta chain appears in the sequencing data of a study of T cell responses to AZD1222 COVID-19 vaccine. Study-wide results and caveats: Seropositivity was recorded at baseline in only 6 or 7 AZD1222 recipients. Nearly half of spike-specific TCRs reportedly go after variant regions that carry no mutations. Repertoire samples came only from after the peak T cell response. Rises in breadth and depth of Spike-specific TCRs came after two AZD1222 doses.

With respect to this clone: What it recognizes is unknown.

TCRdb's copy holds only in-frame clones and misses some; the assay was immunoSEQ multiplex PCR. The table records tens of thousands of clones, around 90% of them present only once. This CDR3 has 15 amino acids. Trimming removed 0 bases from V and 3 bases from J, with 7 bases in between. Looked up from germline, CDR1 is SGHRS and CDR2 is YFSETQ. V and J are TRBV5-1 and TRBJ1-6; D remains unclear. This receptor was identified in an adult in good health. This specimen was peripheral blood, taken on day 0 of AZD1222 vaccination. Here the CDR3 reads CASSLDPVYNSPLHF. In nucleotides, the CDR3 is TGCGCCAGCAGCTTGGATCCGGTCTATAATTCACCCCTCCACTTT.